These 14 T cell receptor beta chains were sequenced from one sample in a study of a mutant IDH1 vaccine in newly diagnosed glioma. The antigens of these receptors remain unknown. Time point denoted: week 23, last vaccination. All doses held 300 ug of mutant IDH1 20-mer peptide, with topical imiquimod. Sequencing used immunoSEQ multiplex PCR; TCRdb keeps in-frame clones, though not all of them. The sample consists of more than 55,000 clones, about 81% of them appearing once. Sequenced here: PBMCs, sampled from a glioma patient whose treatment included an IDH1 peptide vaccine. Receptors were obtained from a woman aged 40 to 50 with glioma. Some clones in this sample may be carry-over from other donors' samples.

The V and J genes are TRBV6-5 and TRBJ2-1, with TRBD2 as a possible D gene (6 bases). CDR1 is MNHEY, CDR2 SVGAGI, per germline. The CDR3 runs to 12 residues. V was trimmed by 3 bases and J by 9 bases, leaving 9 bases between them. In DNA, the CDR3 is TGTGCCAGCAGTTATACGGGGGTTGAGCAGTTCTTC. Amino acids: CASSYTGVEQFF.

V gene TRBV30 combines with J gene TRBJ2-2; D is undetermined. Trimming took off 3 bases at V and 1 base at J, with 9 bases between the two ends. The CDR3 spans 14 residues. In germline, CDR1 is GTSNPN, CDR2 SVGIG (reference sequence). The CDR3 DNA reads TGTGCCTGGAGAGATGACCTGAACACCGGGGAGCTGTTTTTT. Translated: CAWRDDLNTGELFF.

This chain connects TRBV5-1 to TRBJ1-4; 9 bases line up with TRBD1. The junction had 8 bases not matched to a gene; V was cut back by 5 bases and J by 3 bases. CDR1 is SGHRS and CDR2 is YFSETQ in the germline V gene. The CDR3 has 16 residues. The CDR3 loop is CASRSGQGLSNEKLFF. The CDR3 coding sequence is TGCGCCAGCAGGTCGGGACAGGGCCTTTCTAATGAAAAACTGTTTTTT.

This clone appeared once. The CDR3 DNA reads as TGTGCCAGCAGCGGACTGAACGTGTATCAGCCCCAGCATTTT. Protein sequence: CASSGLNVYQPQHF. V gene TRBV2 combines with J gene TRBJ1-5; no definite D call. CDR1 and CDR2 from the germline V gene are SNHLY and FYNNEI. The CDR3 totals 14 residues. Trimming shortened V by 6 bases and J by 5 bases, and 14 bases separated the two germline ends.

V and J are TRBV29-1 and TRBJ1-2; D is unclear. This CDR3 region has 12 residues. Trimming pared 4 bases from V and 2 bases from J, leaving 8 bases between. Germline-derived CDR1 and CDR2 are SQVTM and ANQGSEA. For the CDR3, the DNA is TGCAGCGTTGCACTCCTCAACTATGGCTACACCTTC. Amino acid sequence: CSVALLNYGYTF. Full variable domain (outside the CDR3, taken from reference TRBV29-1 and TRBJ1-2): SAVISQKPSRDICQRGTSLTIQCQVDSQVTMMFWYRQQPGQSLTLIATANQGSEATYESGFVIDKFPISRPNLTFSTLTVSNMSPEDSSIYLCSVALLNYGYTFGSGTRLTVV.

The gene calls are TRBV5-1 and TRBJ1-1, with 7 bases matching TRBD1. Germline CDR1 is SGHRS and CDR2 is YFSETQ. There are 14 residues in the CDR3. V lost 5 bases and J lost 4; bases outside the gene matches: 8. This CDR3 is CASSDRASSTEAFF. The DNA of the CDR3 is TGCGCCAGCAGTGACAGGGCCAGCAGCACTGAAGCTTTCTTT.

The chain joins TRBV6-5 to TRBJ1-1; D possibly corresponds to TRBD1 (6 bases). Trimming removed 2 bases from V and 1 base from J, with 14 bases in between. The length of the CDR3 is 16 residues. Germline V lookup: CDR1 MNHEY, CDR2 SVGAGI. CDR3: CASSYEPRGWNTEAFF. CDR3 DNA: TGTGCCAGCAGTTACGAACCCAGGGGCTGGAACACTGAAGCTTTCTTT.

The V and J genes are TRBV6-1 and TRBJ1-4; D unresolved. The germline CDR1 and CDR2 sequences are MNHNS and SASEGT. The CDR3 loop spans 15 amino acids. The V end lost 5 bases, the J end lost 8 bases, and 18 bases lay between the germline ends. The CDR3 loop reads CASSPRSGLREKLFF. The CDR3 DNA reads as TGTGCCAGCAGTCCTAGATCAGGTTTGAGGGAAAAACTGTTTTTT.

In DNA form, the CDR3 reads TGCGCCAGCAGCCAAGATCCAGGGTCGGGCACTGAAGCTTTCTTT. This codes for CASSQDPGSGTEAFF. The chain has TRBV4-1 and TRBJ1-1; D might be TRBD1 (5 bases). V gave up 0 bases and J gave up 4 bases, with 12 bases separating them. This CDR3 is built from 15 residues. Looked up from germline, CDR1 is MGHRA and CDR2 is YSYEKL.

The rearrangement joins TRBV5-6 to TRBJ1-2; D remains ambiguous. Germline V gene sequence: CDR1 SGHDT, CDR2 YYEEEE. The V end lost 2 bases, the J end lost 6 bases, and 14 bases lay between the germline ends. The CDR3 is 14 residues long. The CDR3 DNA reads as TGTGCCAGCAGCTTAGACACCCCTGGAGATGGCTACACCTTC. Its protein is CASSLDTPGDGYTF.

The V and J genes are TRBV12-5 and TRBJ1-5; no clear D gene. The length of the CDR3 is 11 residues. Trimming left V 2 bases short and J 9 bases short, with 5 bases between. The V gene's germline CDR1 is LGHNT and CDR2 FRNRAP. The CDR3 nucleotides read TGTGCTAGTGGTTTGCTCTGGCCCCAGCATTTT. It encodes CASGLLWPQHF.

The chain recombines TRBV19 with TRBJ1-4; the match to TRBD1 covers 8 bases. The CDR3 loop spans 15 amino acids. After removal of 5 bases from V and 7 bases from J, the junction contained 9 bases not matched to a gene. The germline CDR1 and CDR2 sequences are LNHDA and SQIVND (reference sequence). CDR3: CASSLPQGASEKLFF. As DNA, the CDR3 is TGTGCCAGTAGTTTACCGCAGGGGGCAAGTGAAAAACTGTTTTTT. Supplemented by reference TRBV19 and TRBJ1-4, the full variable domain reads DGGITQSPKYLFRKEGQNVTLSCEQNLNHDAMYWYRQDPGQGLRLIYYSQIVNDFQKGDIAEGYSVSREKKESFPLTVTSAQKNPTAFYLCASSLPQGASEKLFFGSGTQLSVL.

The chain has TRBV6-5 and TRBJ1-1; D may be TRBD1 (5 bases). V was clipped by 1 base and J by 3 bases, with 12 bases between them. Germline CDR1 is MNHEY and CDR2 is SVGAGI. The length of the CDR3 is 15 residues. In nucleotides, the CDR3 is TGTGCCAGCAGTTACTTAAGCCCGGGGGACACTGAAGCTTTCTTT. This encodes CASSYLSPGDTEAFF.

The chain couples TRBV2 to TRBJ1-1, with D perhaps matching TRBD1 (5 bases). CDR1 and CDR2 from the germline V gene are SNHLY and FYNNEI. V was cut by 4 bases and J by 1 base, with 7 bases left in between. The CDR3 spans 13 residues. CDR3 residues: CASSGQPNTEAFF. The CDR3, as DNA: TGTGCCAGCAGTGGACAGCCGAACACTGAAGCTTTCTTT.